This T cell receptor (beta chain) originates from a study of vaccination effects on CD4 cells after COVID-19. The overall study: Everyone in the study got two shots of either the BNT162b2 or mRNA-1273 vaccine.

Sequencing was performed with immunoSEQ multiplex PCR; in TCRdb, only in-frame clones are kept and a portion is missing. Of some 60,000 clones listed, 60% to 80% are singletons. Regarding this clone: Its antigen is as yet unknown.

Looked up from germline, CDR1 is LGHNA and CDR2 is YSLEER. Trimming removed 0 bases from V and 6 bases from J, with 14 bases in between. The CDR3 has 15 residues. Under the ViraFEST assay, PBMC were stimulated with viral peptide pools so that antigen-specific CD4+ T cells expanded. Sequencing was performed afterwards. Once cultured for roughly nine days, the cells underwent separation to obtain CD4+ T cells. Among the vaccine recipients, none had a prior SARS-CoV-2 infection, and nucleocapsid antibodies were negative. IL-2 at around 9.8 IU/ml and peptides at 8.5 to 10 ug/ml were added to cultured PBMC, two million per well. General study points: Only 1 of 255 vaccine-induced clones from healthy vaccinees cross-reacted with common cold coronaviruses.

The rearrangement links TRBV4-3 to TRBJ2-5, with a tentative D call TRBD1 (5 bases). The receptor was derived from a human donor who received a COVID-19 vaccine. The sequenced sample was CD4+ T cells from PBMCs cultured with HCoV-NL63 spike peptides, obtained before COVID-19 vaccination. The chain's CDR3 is CASSQEGRATQTQYF. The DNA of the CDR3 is TGCGCCAGCAGCCAAGAGGGCAGGGCCACCCAGACCCAGTACTTC.